These T cell receptor beta chains were read from a single sample in a study of control samples from healthy donors and cancer patients. Some clones are missing from TCRdb's copy, which holds only in-frame ones; the method was immunoSEQ multiplex PCR. The data show 150,000 or so clones, with around 90% seen just once and 0.68% held by the top ten. What was sequenced was blood. These receptor sequences come from a woman aged 25 to 39 in good health. Each CDR3 is given with its conserved first and last residue. A D gene is named only where the DNA matches it firmly. Not all rows give a size; the values are once, few, many and, for expanded clones, a class.

. TRBD1 TRBJ1-5 TRBV7-2 TGTGCCAGCAGCCACAGGGGGCAGCCCCAGCATTTT CASSHRGQPQHF
. . TRBJ1-5 TRBV6-2/TRBV6-3 TGTGCCAGCAGTTACTACACCGGGAGCAATCAGCCCCAGCATTTT CASSYYTGSNQPQHF
. . TRBJ1-5 TRBV7-2 TGTGCCAGCAGCTTCTCCCCAGATCAGCCCCAGCATTTT CASSFSPDQPQHF
. . TRBJ2-2 TRBV28 TGTGCCAGCAGTGCGATTAGGAACACCGGGGAGCTGTTTTTT CASSAIRNTGELFF
once . TRBJ1-5 TRBV20-1 TGCAGTGCTAGTATGGGGGCGCATCAGCCCCAGCATTTT CSASMGAHQPQHF
. . TRBJ2-1 TRBV11-3 TGTGCCAGCAGCCCCTATGGGGGCCCGAAGGATGAGCAGTTCTTC CASSPYGGPKDEQFF
once TRBD2 TRBJ2-5 TRBV30 TGTGCCTTGAGCGGGAGGGGTCGAGAGACCCAGTACTTC CALSGRGRETQYF
. . TRBJ1-2 TRBV9 TGTGCCAGCAGCGTGCGGGGCCCGAGCTATGGCTACACCTTC CASSVRGPSYGYTF
once . TRBJ2-1 TRBV20-1 TGCAGTGCTAGGCAGCACAATGAGCAGTTCTTC CSARQHNEQFF
. . TRBJ1-5 TRBV28 TGTGCCAGCAGGACCCACAGGGCCGGGGGCAATCAGCCCCAGCATTTT CASRTHRAGGNQPQHF
few TRBD2 TRBJ2-1 TRBV7-9 TGTGCCAGCAGCATTAGCGGCCTAAATCGCGGGAGGTCGGCGGGAAATGAGCAGTTCTTC CASSISGLNRGRSAGNEQFF
once TRBD2 TRBJ2-1 TRBV29-1 TGCAGCGTTGAGGGACTAGCTTACAATGAGCAGTTCTTC CSVEGLAYNEQFF
. . TRBJ2-7 TRBV4-1 TGCGCCAGCAGCCAAGATCGGTCCGGTGTGAACCAACTAGAGCAGTACTTC CASSQDRSGVNQLEQYF
. TRBD2 TRBJ2-7 TRBV7-2 TGTGCCAGCACCCTAGCGGGTGGGGCGGGAGAGCAGTACTTC CASTLAGGAGEQYF
few . TRBJ2-5 TRBV2 TGTGCCAGCAGTGTCAATAGAGGGGAGACCCAGTACTTC CASSVNRGETQYF
. TRBD1 TRBJ2-7 TRBV29-1 TGCAGCGCCCGACAGGGTTCCTACGAGCAGTACTTC CSARQGSYEQYF
. . TRBJ2-6 TRBV7-3 TGTGCCAGCAGCTCAAACCTCGGGGCCAACGTCCTGACTTTC CASSSNLGANVLTF
once TRBD2 TRBJ2-3 TRBV19 TGTGCCAGTAGTATAGATCGCGACGGGAGGGCCACAGATACGCAGTATTTT CASSIDRDGRATDTQYF
. TRBD1 TRBJ2-7 TRBV29-1 TGCAGCGCCGCAGGGGGCGCCATCACCTACGAGCAGTACTTC CSAAGGAITYEQYF
. . TRBJ2-3 TRBV19 TGTGCCAGTAGCAGAGGCGGGAACACAGATACGCAGTATTTT CASSRGGNTDTQYF
. TRBD2 TRBJ2-3 TRBV5-4 TGTGCCAGCAGCCCTGACGGACTAGCGGGAGGAGGTACGCAGTATTTT CASSPDGLAGGGTQYF
. . TRBJ1-1 TRBV28 TGTGCCAGCACCCCGGGTGGATGGACTGAAGCTTTCTTT CASTPGGWTEAFF